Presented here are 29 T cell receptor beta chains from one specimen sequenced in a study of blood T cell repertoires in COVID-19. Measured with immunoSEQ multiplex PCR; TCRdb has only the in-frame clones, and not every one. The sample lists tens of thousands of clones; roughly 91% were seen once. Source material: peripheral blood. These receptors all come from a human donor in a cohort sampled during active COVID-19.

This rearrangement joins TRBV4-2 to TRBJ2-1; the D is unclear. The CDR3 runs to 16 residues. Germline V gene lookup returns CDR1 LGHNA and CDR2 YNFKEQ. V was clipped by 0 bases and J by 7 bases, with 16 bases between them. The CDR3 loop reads CASSQDPRGARNEQFF. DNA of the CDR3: TGTGCCAGCAGCCAAGATCCCCGAGGAGCGAGGAATGAGCAGTTCTTC.

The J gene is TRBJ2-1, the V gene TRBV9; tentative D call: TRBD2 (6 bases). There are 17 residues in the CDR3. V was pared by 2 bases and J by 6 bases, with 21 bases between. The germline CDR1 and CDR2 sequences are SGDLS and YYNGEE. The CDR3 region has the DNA TGTGCCAGCAGCGTGGGGGGTTTCGGGAGAAAAACCAATGAGCAGTTCTTC. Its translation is CASSVGGFGRKTNEQFF.

CDR3 bases: TGTGCCTGGACCAAAGGACTAGCGGGAGTAGAGACCCAGTACTTC. It translates to CAWTKGLAGVETQYF. The chain joins TRBV30 to TRBJ2-5, with TRBD2 identical over 13 bases. Germline V gives CDR1 GTSNPN, CDR2 SVGIG (reference sequence). The CDR3 is made up of 15 amino acids. After removal of 4 bases from V and 4 bases from J, the junction contained 6 bases not matched to a gene. The whole variable domain, remainder taken from reference TRBV30 and TRBJ2-5, is SQTIHQWPATLVQPVGSPLSLECTVEGTSNPNLYWYRQAAGRGLQLLFYSVGIGQISSEVPQNLSASRPQDRQFILSSKKLLLSDSGFYLCAWTKGLAGVETQYFGPGTRLLVL.

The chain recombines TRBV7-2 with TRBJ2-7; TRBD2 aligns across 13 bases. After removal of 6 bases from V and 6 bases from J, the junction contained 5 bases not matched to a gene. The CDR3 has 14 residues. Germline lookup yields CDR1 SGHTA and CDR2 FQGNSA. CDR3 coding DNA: TGTGCCAGCAGTTCCGGACTAGCGGGAGTCGAGCAGTACTTC. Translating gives CASSSGLAGVEQYF.

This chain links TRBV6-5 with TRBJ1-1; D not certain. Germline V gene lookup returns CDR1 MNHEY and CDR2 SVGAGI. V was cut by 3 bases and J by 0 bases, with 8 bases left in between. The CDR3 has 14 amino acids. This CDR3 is CASSYRTLNTEAFF. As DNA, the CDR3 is TGTGCCAGCAGTTATAGGACTTTGAACACTGAAGCTTTCTTT.

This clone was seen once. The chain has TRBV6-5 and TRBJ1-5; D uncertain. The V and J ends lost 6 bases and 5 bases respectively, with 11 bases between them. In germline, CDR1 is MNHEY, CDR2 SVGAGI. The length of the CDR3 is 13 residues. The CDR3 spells CASSERVDQPQHF. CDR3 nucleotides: TGTGCCAGCAGCGAGAGGGTGGATCAGCCCCAGCATTTT.

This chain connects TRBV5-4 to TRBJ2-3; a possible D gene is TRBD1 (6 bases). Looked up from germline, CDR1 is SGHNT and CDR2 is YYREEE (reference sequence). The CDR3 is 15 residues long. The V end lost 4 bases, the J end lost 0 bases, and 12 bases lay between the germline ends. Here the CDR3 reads CASSTTGTSTDTQYF. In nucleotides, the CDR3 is TGTGCCAGCAGCACGACAGGAACCAGCACAGATACGCAGTATTTT.

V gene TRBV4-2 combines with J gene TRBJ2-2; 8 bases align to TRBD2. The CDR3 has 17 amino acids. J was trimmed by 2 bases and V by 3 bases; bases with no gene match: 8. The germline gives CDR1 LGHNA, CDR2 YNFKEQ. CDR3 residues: CASSQQRSGSNTGELFF. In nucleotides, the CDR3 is TGTGCCAGCAGCCAGCAAAGGAGCGGGAGCAACACCGGGGAGCTGTTTTTT.

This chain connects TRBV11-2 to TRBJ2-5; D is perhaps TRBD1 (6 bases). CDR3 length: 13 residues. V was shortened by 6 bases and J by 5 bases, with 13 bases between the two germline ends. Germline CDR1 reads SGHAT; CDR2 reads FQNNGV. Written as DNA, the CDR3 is TGTGCCAGCAGACCCAGGGGTCGGGAGACCCAGTACTTC. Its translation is CASRPRGRETQYF.

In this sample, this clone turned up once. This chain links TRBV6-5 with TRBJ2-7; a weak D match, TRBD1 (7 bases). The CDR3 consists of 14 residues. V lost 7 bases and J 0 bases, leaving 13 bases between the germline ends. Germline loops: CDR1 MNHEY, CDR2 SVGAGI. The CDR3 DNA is TGTGCCAGCACCAGGGGGGTATCCTCCTACGAGCAGTACTTC. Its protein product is CASTRGVSSYEQYF.

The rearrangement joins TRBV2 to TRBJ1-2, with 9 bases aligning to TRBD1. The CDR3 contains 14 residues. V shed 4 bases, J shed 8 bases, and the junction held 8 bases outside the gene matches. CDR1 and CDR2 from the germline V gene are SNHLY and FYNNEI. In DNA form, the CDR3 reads TGTGCCAGCAGTGCCCTTGGACAGGGGTTGGGCTACACCTTC. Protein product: CASSALGQGLGYTF.

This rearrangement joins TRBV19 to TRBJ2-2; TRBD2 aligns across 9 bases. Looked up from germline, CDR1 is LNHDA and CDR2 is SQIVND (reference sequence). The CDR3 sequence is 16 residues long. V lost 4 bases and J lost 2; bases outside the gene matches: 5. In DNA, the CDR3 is TGTGCCAGTAGTACATTTAGCGGGAGTAACACCGGGGAGCTGTTTTTT. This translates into CASSTFSGSNTGELFF. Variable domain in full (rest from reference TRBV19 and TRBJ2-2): DGGITQSPKYLFRKEGQNVTLSCEQNLNHDAMYWYRQDPGQGLRLIYYSQIVNDFQKGDIAEGYSVSREKKESFPLTVTSAQKNPTAFYLCASSTFSGSNTGELFFGEGSRLTVL.

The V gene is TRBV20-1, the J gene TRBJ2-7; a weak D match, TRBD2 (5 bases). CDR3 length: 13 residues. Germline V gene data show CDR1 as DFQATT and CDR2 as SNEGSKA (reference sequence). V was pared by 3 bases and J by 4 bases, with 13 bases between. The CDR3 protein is CSASGGRSYEQYF. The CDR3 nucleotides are TGCAGTGCTAGTGGAGGAAGGAGTTACGAGCAGTACTTC.

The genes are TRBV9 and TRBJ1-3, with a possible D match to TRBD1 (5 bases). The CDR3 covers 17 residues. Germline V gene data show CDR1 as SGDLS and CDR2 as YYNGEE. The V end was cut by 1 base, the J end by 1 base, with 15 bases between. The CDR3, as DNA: TGTGCCAGCAGCGTAAGGGGCAGCAGGGCTTCTGGAAACACCATATATTTT. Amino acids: CASSVRGSRASGNTIYF.

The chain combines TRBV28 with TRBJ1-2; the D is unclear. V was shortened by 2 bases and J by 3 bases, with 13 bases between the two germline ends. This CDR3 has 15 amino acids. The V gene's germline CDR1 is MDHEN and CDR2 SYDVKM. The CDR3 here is CASSLPRGAHYGYTF. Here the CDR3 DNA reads TGTGCCAGCAGTTTACCACGGGGTGCTCACTATGGCTACACCTTC.

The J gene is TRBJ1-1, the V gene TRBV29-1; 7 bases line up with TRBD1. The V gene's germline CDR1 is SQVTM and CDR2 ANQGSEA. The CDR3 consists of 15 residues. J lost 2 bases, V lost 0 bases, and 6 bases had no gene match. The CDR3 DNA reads TGCAGCGTTGAAGACTGGACAGGAACAAACACTGAAGCTTTCTTT. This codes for CSVEDWTGTNTEAFF.

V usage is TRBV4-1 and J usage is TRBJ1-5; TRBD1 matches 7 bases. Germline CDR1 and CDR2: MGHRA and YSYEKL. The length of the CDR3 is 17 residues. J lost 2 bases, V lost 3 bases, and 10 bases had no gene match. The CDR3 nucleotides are TGCGCCAGCAGCCAGGCCGGACAGGCGGTGGGCAATCAGCCCCAGCATTTT. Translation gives CASSQAGQAVGNQPQHF.

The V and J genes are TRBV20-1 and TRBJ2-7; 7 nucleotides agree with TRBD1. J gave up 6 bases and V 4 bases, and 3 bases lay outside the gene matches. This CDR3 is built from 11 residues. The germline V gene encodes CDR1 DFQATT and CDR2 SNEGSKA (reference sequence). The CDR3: CSAIRQGEQYF. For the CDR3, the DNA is TGCAGTGCTATCCGACAGGGCGAGCAGTACTTC.

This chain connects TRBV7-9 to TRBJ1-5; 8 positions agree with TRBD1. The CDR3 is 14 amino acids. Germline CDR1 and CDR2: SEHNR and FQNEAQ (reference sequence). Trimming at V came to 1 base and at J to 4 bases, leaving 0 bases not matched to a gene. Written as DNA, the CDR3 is TGTGCCAGCAGCTTAGGGACAGGGAATCAGCCCCAGCATTTT. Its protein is CASSLGTGNQPQHF.

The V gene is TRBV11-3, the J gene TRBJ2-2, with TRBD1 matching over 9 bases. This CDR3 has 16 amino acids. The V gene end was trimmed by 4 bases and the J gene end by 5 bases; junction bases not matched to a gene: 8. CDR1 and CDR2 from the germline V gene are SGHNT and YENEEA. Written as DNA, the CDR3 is TGTGCCAGCAGCTCCGGGACAGGGAGAAGAACCGGGGAGCTGTTTTTT. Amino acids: CASSSGTGRRTGELFF.

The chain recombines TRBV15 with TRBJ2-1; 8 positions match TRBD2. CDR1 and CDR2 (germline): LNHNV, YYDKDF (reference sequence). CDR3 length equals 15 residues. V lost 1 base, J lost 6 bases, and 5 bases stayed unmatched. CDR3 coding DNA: TGTGCCACCAGCAGAGGTAAACTAGCGGTCAATGAGCAGTTCTTC. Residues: CATSRGKLAVNEQFF. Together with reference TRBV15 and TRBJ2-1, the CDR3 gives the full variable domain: DAMVIQNPRYQVTQFGKPVTLSCSQTLNHNVMYWYQQKSSQAPKLLFHYYDKDFNNEADTPDNFQSRRPNTSFCFLDIRSPGLGDTAMYLCATSRGKLAVNEQFFGPGTRLTVL.

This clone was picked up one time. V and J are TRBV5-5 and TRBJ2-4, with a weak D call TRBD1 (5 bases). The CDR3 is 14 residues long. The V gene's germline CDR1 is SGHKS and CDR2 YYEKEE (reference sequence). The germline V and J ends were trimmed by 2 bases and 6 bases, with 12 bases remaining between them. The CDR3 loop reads CASSFSLQANIQYF. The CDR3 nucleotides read TGTGCCAGCAGCTTCTCTCTACAGGCAAACATTCAGTACTTC.

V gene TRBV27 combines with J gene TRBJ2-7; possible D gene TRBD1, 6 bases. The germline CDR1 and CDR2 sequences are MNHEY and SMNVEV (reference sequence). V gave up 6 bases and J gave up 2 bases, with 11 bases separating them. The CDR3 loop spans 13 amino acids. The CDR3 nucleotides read TGTGCCAGCAGACCACAGGGCCCCTACGAGCAGTACTTC. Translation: CASRPQGPYEQYF.

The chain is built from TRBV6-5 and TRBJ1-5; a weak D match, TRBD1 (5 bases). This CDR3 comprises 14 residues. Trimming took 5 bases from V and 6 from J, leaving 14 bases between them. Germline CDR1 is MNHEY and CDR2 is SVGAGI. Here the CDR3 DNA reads TGTGCCAGCAGTCCCCCGGGGGGAGGTCAGCCCCAGCATTTT. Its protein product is CASSPPGGGQPQHF.

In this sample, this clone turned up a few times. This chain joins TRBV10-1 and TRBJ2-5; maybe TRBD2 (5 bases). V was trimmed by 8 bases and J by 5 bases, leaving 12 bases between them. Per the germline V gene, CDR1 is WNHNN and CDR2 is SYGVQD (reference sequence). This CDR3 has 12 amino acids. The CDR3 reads CASSFTGETQYF. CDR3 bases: TGCGCCAGCTCGTTTACGGGGGAGACCCAGTACTTC.

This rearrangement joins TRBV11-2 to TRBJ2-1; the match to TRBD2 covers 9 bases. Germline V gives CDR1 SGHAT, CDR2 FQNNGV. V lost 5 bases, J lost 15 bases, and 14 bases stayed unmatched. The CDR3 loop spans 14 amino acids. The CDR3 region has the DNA TGTGCCAGCAGCCAGGGATGGGAGCGGGAGGTTATGTTCTTC. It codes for CASSQGWEREVMFF.

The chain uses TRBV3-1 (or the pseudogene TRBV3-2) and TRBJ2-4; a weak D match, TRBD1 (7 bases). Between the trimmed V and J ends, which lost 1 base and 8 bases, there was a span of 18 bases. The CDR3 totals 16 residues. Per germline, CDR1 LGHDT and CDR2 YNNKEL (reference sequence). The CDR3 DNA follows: TGTGCCAGCAGCCAAGTCGGAGGGTCAGGGGGGCACATTCAGTACTTC. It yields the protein CASSQVGGSGGHIQYF.

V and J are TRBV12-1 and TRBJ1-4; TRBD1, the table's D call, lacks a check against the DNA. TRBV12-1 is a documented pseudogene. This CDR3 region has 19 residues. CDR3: CASSPLPLNRRDRDEKLFF. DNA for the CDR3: TGTGCCAGCAGCCCTTTGCCTTTAAACCGCCGGGACAGAGATGAAAAACTGTTTTTT.

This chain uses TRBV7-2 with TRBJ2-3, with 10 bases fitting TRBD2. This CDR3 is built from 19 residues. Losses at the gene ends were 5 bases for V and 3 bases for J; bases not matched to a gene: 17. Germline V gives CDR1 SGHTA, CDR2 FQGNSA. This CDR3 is CASSPTTARLAGVTDTQYF. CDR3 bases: TGTGCCAGCAGCCCGACCACTGCCCGACTAGCGGGTGTAACAGATACGCAGTATTTT.